The 16 T cell receptor beta chains presented below share a single source sample, sequenced in a study of T-cell memory formation after mild COVID-19. MiXCR, applied by TCRdb to the 5' RACE reads, yields one record per CDR3 protein. Among approximately 210,000 distinct CDR3 sequences listed, around 30% were seen once. Sequenced: PBMCs or a T cell subset sorted from them (not recorded which). The origin of the receptors is an adult woman who had mild COVID-19 (a few samples of this study predate the infection). Cell type and time point are not known.

The rearrangement uses TRBV6-6 and TRBJ1-2; maybe TRBD1 (5 bases). Germline V CDR1 and CDR2: MNHNY, SVGAGI (reference sequence). The CDR3 consists of 14 residues. Trimming shortened V by 8 bases and J by 2 bases, and 15 bases separated the two germline ends. The CDR3 loop reads CASQGEVVNYGYTF. CDR3 sequence (DNA): TGTGCCAGCCAGGGTGAAGTAGTGAACTATGGCTACACCTTC.

This clonotype was detected only a few times. The chain joins TRBV7-6 to TRBJ2-3, with TRBD2 identical over 7 bases. The CDR3 contains 15 residues. V shed 1 base and J 2 bases; nucleotides not matched to a gene: 3. Germline V gene sequence: CDR1 SGHVS, CDR2 FNYEAQ. The CDR3 is CASSLVAGNTDTQYF. CDR3 in DNA: TGTGCCAGCAGCTTAGTAGCGGGCAACACAGATACGCAGTATTTT.

J is TRBJ2-2 and V is TRBV5-1; 7 bases align to TRBD2. CDR3 length: 15 amino acids. V shed 5 bases and J 0 bases; nucleotides not matched to a gene: 4. CDR1 SGHRS and CDR2 YFSETQ come from the germline V gene. This chain's CDR3 is CASSWRGSNTGELFF. The CDR3 region has the DNA TGCGCCAGCAGTTGGCGGGGGTCGAACACCGGGGAGCTGTTTTTT.

This clonotype was counted between two and nine times. This sequence joins TRBV6-1 and TRBJ2-7; D not resolved. The V gene's germline CDR1 is MNHNS and CDR2 SASEGT. The V end was cut by 6 bases, the J end by 1 base, with 7 bases between. This CDR3 comprises 12 residues. Written as DNA, the CDR3 is TGTGCCAGCAGGGACCCATCCTACGAGCAGTACTTC. Protein product: CASRDPSYEQYF.

The V and J genes are TRBV10-3 and TRBJ1-1; D gene unclear. Germline V gives CDR1 ENHRY, CDR2 SYGVKD. Between the trimmed V and J ends, which lost 0 bases and 7 bases, there was a span of 9 bases. This CDR3 region has 13 residues. CDR3 coding DNA: TGTGCCATCAGTGAGTCGATAGGGCTTGAAGCTTTCTTT. This translates into CAISESIGLEAFF.

This clonotype was counted between two and nine times. This chain links TRBV7-3 with TRBJ2-7; no firm D call. Trimming cost V 1 base and J 2 bases, with 12 bases left between them. The CDR3 sequence is 15 residues long. Per the germline V gene, CDR1 is SGHTA and CDR2 is FQGTGA. The CDR3 protein is CASSLIASLPYEQYF. CDR3 coding DNA: TGTGCCAGCAGCTTAATTGCTAGTCTCCCCTACGAGCAGTACTTC.

This clonotype was counted a few times. The chain is built from TRBV14 and TRBJ2-7, with 7 bases fitting TRBD1. With V trimmed by 5 bases and J by 6 bases, 7 bases remained unmatched. This CDR3 has 13 residues. Germline V CDR1 and CDR2: SGHDN, FVKESK. The CDR3 loop is CASSSYRGSEQYF. For the CDR3, the DNA is TGTGCCAGCAGCTCATACAGGGGCAGCGAGCAGTACTTC. The whole variable domain, filled in from reference TRBV14 and TRBJ2-7, reads EAGVTQFPSHSVIEKGQTVTLRCDPISGHDNLYWYRRVMGKEIKFLLHFVKESKQDESGMPNNRFLAERTGGTYSTLKVQPAELEDSGVYFCASSSYRGSEQYFGPGTRLTVT.

V gene TRBV4-1 combines with J gene TRBJ2-1; 8 bases map to TRBD2. The germline V gene encodes CDR1 MGHRA and CDR2 YSYEKL. Losses at the gene ends were 4 bases for V and 1 base for J; bases not matched to a gene: 6. The CDR3 totals 16 residues. CDR3 nucleotides: TGCGCCAGCAGCCTACTAGCGGACCTATCCTACAATGAGCAGTTCTTC. It translates to CASSLLADLSYNEQFF.

The rearrangement links TRBV4-1 to TRBJ2-5; the match to TRBD2 covers 7 bases. This CDR3 comprises 16 residues. Germline values: CDR1 MGHRA, CDR2 YSYEKL. With V trimmed by 2 bases and J by 2 bases, 8 bases remained unmatched. CDR3 protein: CASSQFDLAAQETQYF. The DNA of the CDR3 is TGCGCCAGCAGCCAATTTGACCTAGCGGCTCAAGAGACCCAGTACTTC.

The chain employs TRBV12-3 or TRBV12-4 and TRBJ2-7, with D perhaps matching TRBD2 (6 bases). Deletions cut 3 bases from V and 6 bases from J, with 15 bases between. There are 14 residues in the CDR3. The CDR3 region is CASSLGLLHPEQYF. The CDR3 bases are TGTGCCAGCAGTTTGGGACTCCTCCACCCCGAGCAGTACTTC.

This clonotype appeared a few times. The J gene is TRBJ1-1, the V gene TRBV29-1, with 7 bases aligning to TRBD1. This CDR3 is built from 13 residues. V shed 7 bases, J shed 0 bases, and the junction held 5 bases outside the gene matches. The germline V gene has CDR1 SQVTM and CDR2 ANQGSEA. CDR3 nucleotides: TGCAGCGGTGGACAGGACATGAACACTGAAGCTTTCTTT. It yields the protein CSGGQDMNTEAFF.

This sequence joins TRBV2 and TRBJ2-5; 8 bases line up with TRBD1. CDR3 length: 13 amino acids. J was trimmed by 5 bases and V by 7 bases; bases with no gene match: 6. The germline V gene encodes CDR1 SNHLY and CDR2 FYNNEI. The CDR3 here is CASNLDRAETQYF. CDR3 bases: TGTGCCAGCAATCTGGACAGGGCCGAGACCCAGTACTTC.

This rearrangement joins TRBV9 to TRBJ2-1; 7 positions match TRBD2. The V and J ends lost 0 bases and 7 bases, in that order; junction bases with no gene match: 13. In germline, CDR1 is SGDLS, CDR2 YYNGEE. The CDR3 is made up of 17 amino acids. CDR3 sequence reads: CASSVGGMGGIQNEQFF. The CDR3 bases are TGTGCCAGCAGCGTAGGAGGAATGGGAGGGATCCAGAATGAGCAGTTCTTC.

The chain carries TRBV24-1 and TRBJ2-2; D is undetermined. There are 16 residues in the CDR3. Germline CDR1 is KGHDR and CDR2 is SFDVKD. Trimming left V 5 bases short and J 0 bases short, with 12 bases between. The CDR3 here is CATSATVDPNTGELFF. The CDR3, as DNA: TGTGCCACCAGTGCCACGGTCGACCCGAACACCGGGGAGCTGTTTTTT.

This chain joins TRBV5-1 and TRBJ2-1; possible D gene TRBD1, 6 bases. CDR1 SGHRS and CDR2 YFSETQ come from the germline V gene. Trimming shortened V by 5 bases and J by 5 bases, and 14 bases separated the two germline ends. CDR3 length: 14 amino acids. The DNA for the CDR3 is TGCGCCAGCAGAACCGTACAGGGCAACAATGAGCAGTTCTTC. This gives the protein CASRTVQGNNEQFF.

Concerning this clonotype: Given the absence of the conserved phenylalanine or tryptophan at the CDR3 end, a read error is likely. V is TRBV5-1 and J is TRBJ2-7; 7 nucleotides agree with TRBD2. V was pared by 1 base and J by 6 bases, with 10 bases of the junction left unmatched. The CDR3 spans 15 residues. Germline values: CDR1 SGHRS, CDR2 YFSETQ. Here the CDR3 reads CASSLRLRSGGEQYL. CDR3 DNA sequence: TGCGCCAGCAGCTTGAGGCTTCGATCGGGGGGCGAGCAGTACTTA.